This passage covers 20 T cell receptor beta chains from one sample sequenced in a study of cytomegalovirus exposure and HLA in healthy donors. A multiplex PCR was run with 60 Vbeta primers and 13 Jbeta primers. The method was immunoSEQ multiplex PCR; TCRdb's version includes in-frame clones alone and lacks a portion of them. The data show around 120,000 clones, about 80% seen once. The source material was PBMCs. The origin of the receptors is a male donor in good health and CMV-seronegative.

This chain links TRBV7-9 with TRBJ2-2, with TRBD1 matching over 8 bases. This CDR3 region has 18 residues. V was clipped by 4 bases and J by 4 bases; unmatched bases: 14. From germline, CDR1 is SEHNR and CDR2 FQNEAQ (reference sequence). As DNA, the CDR3 is TGTGCCAGCAGCTCATCAATGACAGGGGCTAGATCCACCGGGGAGCTGTTTTTT. Translating gives CASSSSMTGARSTGELFF.

The chain joins TRBV18 to TRBJ2-7; 8 bases are shared with TRBD1. CDR3 length: 16 residues. Trimming at V came to 1 base and at J to 0 bases, leaving 5 bases not matched to a gene. In germline, CDR1 is KGHSH, CDR2 LQKENI. The CDR3, as DNA: TGTGCCAGCTCACCACTAGGACAGGGCTACTCCTACGAGCAGTACTTC. Protein: CASSPLGQGYSYEQYF.

The CDR3 spells CASSRTQLAGVDEQFF. The CDR3 nucleotides read TGCGCCAGCAGCCGAACTCAACTAGCGGGAGTGGATGAGCAGTTCTTC. The V gene is TRBV5-1, the J gene TRBJ2-1, with TRBD2 matching 11 bases. This CDR3 contains 16 residues. V was clipped by 4 bases and J by 8 bases; unmatched bases: 11. In germline, CDR1 is SGHRS, CDR2 YFSETQ.

V is TRBV28 and J is TRBJ1-6; 8 bases map to TRBD1. V shed 2 bases and J 8 bases; nucleotides not matched to a gene: 14. The CDR3 sequence is 18 residues long. Per germline, CDR1 MDHEN and CDR2 SYDVKM. The CDR3 region is CASSLELRWTGFDSPLHF. The CDR3 DNA sequence: TGTGCCAGCAGTTTAGAGTTGCGCTGGACAGGGTTCGATTCACCCCTCCACTTT.

V and J are TRBV9 and TRBJ1-2; TRBD1 matches 7 bases. The CDR3 is 14 residues long. Germline values: CDR1 SGDLS, CDR2 YYNGEE. The trim removed 3 bases at V and 8 bases at J, leaving 10 bases unmatched. The CDR3 here is CASSGGGQALGYTF. The CDR3 DNA sequence: TGTGCCAGCAGCGGGGGAGGACAGGCGCTCGGCTACACCTTC.

The rearrangement links TRBV7-8 to TRBJ2-2, with D hard to call. The V gene's germline CDR1 is SGHVS and CDR2 FQNEAQ. The CDR3 totals 14 residues. V shed 2 bases and J shed 2 bases, with 6 bases lying between them. The CDR3 protein is CASSLRRNTGELFF. DNA for the CDR3: TGTGCCAGCAGCTTACGCAGAAACACCGGGGAGCTGTTTTTT.

With regard to this clone: One junction end disagrees with the germline gene, perhaps due to a read error. V and J are TRBV7-9 and TRBJ2-1, with 15 bases aligning to TRBD2. CDR1 is SEHNR, CDR2 FQNEAQ, per germline (reference sequence). CDR3 length equals 16 residues. The CDR3 reads CSSSLGGTSGRRGQFF. Written as DNA, the CDR3 is TGTTCCAGCAGCTTGGGCGGGACTAGCGGGAGGAGGGGACAGTTCTTC.

This clone appeared once. The rearrangement joins TRBV5-4 to TRBJ1-5, with 7 nucleotides matching TRBD1. V was clipped by 3 bases and J by 4 bases; unmatched bases: 1. Germline CDR1 and CDR2: SGHNT and YYREEE (reference sequence). The length of the CDR3 is 13 residues. This chain's CDR3 is CASSSDRNQPQHF. The CDR3 region has the DNA TGTGCCAGCAGCTCGGACAGGAATCAGCCCCAGCATTTT.

This clone appeared a single time. The V and J genes are TRBV9 and TRBJ2-5; 8 bases fit TRBD2. V was clipped by 0 bases and J by 5 bases; unmatched bases: 9. CDR3 length: 16 amino acids. Germline loops: CDR1 SGDLS, CDR2 YYNGEE. CDR3 sequence reads: CASSVGRSGSWETQYF. CDR3 DNA: TGTGCCAGCAGCGTAGGGCGAAGCGGGAGTTGGGAGACCCAGTACTTC.

This clone was counted a single time. The chain joins TRBV7-9 to TRBJ1-3; D ambiguous. V was pared by 3 bases and J by 0 bases, with 6 bases between. The CDR3 consists of 14 residues. Germline CDR1 SEHNR, CDR2 FQNEAQ (reference sequence). CDR3 in DNA: TGTGCCAGCAGCTTGGGCAGCTCTGGAAACACCATATATTTT. This encodes CASSLGSSGNTIYF.

This clone was counted a few times. V is TRBV7-9 and J is TRBJ2-3, with TRBD2 matching over 11 bases. Trimming at V came to 6 bases and at J to 2 bases, leaving 13 bases not matched to a gene. The CDR3 has 18 amino acids. The V gene's germline CDR1 is SEHNR and CDR2 FQNEAQ (reference sequence). CDR3: CASSLWRGLADYTDTQYF. The CDR3 coding sequence is TGTGCCAGCAGTCTATGGAGGGGACTAGCGGATTACACAGATACGCAGTATTTT.

The chain links TRBV30 to TRBJ1-6; 7 bases align to TRBD1. The CDR3 totals 15 residues. Germline trimming cut 1 base from V and 6 bases from J; bases unmatched to any gene: 6. CDR1 is GTSNPN and CDR2 is SVGIG in the germline V gene (reference sequence). CDR3 in amino acids: CAWSGAGGSNSPLHF. CDR3 DNA: TGTGCCTGGAGTGGGGCAGGGGGATCTAATTCACCCCTCCACTTT. Based on the CDR3 plus reference TRBV30 and TRBJ1-6, the full variable domain is SQTIHQWPATLVQPVGSPLSLECTVEGTSNPNLYWYRQAAGRGLQLLFYSVGIGQISSEVPQNLSASRPQDRQFILSSKKLLLSDSGFYLCAWSGAGGSNSPLHFGNGTRLTVT.

In its sample, this clone was seen a few times. One end of the junction varies from germline; a read error may be responsible. V gene TRBV6-5 combines with J gene TRBJ1-1; no clear D gene. CDR1 and CDR2 (germline): MNHEY, SVGAGI. This CDR3 is 12 amino acids long. CDR3 DNA sequence: TGTGCCACCAGTCGGGGGAACACTGAAGCTTTCTTT. Amino acid sequence: CATSRGNTEAFF.

This sequence joins TRBV6-1 and TRBJ2-7; D possibly corresponds to TRBD2 (8 bases). Germline values: CDR1 MNHNS, CDR2 SASEGT. The CDR3 has 16 residues. V lost 4 bases and J 7 bases, leaving 23 bases between the germline ends. DNA for the CDR3: TGTGCCAGCAGTGCCAGGGGGAGCGGGAGTTCGGGGGAGCAGTACTTC. Translation: CASSARGSGSSGEQYF.

With respect to this clone: One end of the junction varies from germline; a read error may be responsible. V gene TRBV28 combines with J gene TRBJ2-7; D is uncertain. Germline CDR1 and CDR2: MDHEN and SYDVKM. The CDR3 covers 13 residues. CDR3 amino acids: CASSFQDSHEQYF. The CDR3, as DNA: TGTGCCAGCAGTTTCCAAGACTCCCACGAGCAGTACTTC.

V and J are TRBV7-9 and TRBJ2-1; the match to TRBD2 covers 8 bases. The CDR3 is 15 residues long. V shed 5 bases, J shed 1 base, and the junction held 4 bases outside the gene matches. Per the germline V gene, CDR1 is SEHNR and CDR2 is FQNEAQ (reference sequence). This CDR3 is CASSTGLASYNEQFF. The CDR3 DNA reads TGTGCCAGCAGCACCGGACTAGCATCCTACAATGAGCAGTTCTTC.

The chain combines TRBV10-3 with TRBJ1-2; 8 bases align to TRBD1. Trimming removed 4 bases from V and 6 bases from J; junction bases left unmatched: 1. Germline V gives CDR1 ENHRY, CDR2 SYGVKD. The CDR3 contains 12 residues. The CDR3 loop is CAISATGDGYTF. CDR3 coding DNA: TGTGCCATCAGTGCGACAGGGGATGGCTACACCTTC.

This clone was detected only a few times. This rearrangement joins TRBV28 to TRBJ2-7, with a weak D call TRBD2 (6 bases). Trimming shortened V by 6 bases and J by 0 bases, and 18 bases separated the two germline ends. The CDR3 has 16 amino acids. The germline gives CDR1 MDHEN, CDR2 SYDVKM. The CDR3 region has the DNA TGTGCCAGCAGCCACCTTGTCGGGGGTAGCTCCTACGAGCAGTACTTC. Encoded protein: CASSHLVGGSSYEQYF.

J is TRBJ1-6 and V is TRBV7-2; D is perhaps TRBD1 (6 bases). Trimming shortened V by 3 bases and J by 10 bases, and 19 bases separated the two germline ends. The CDR3 covers 16 residues. Looked up from germline, CDR1 is SGHTA and CDR2 is FQGNSA. The CDR3 DNA reads TGTGCCAGCAGCTTGCTGGGACAAAGGAACTACTCACCCCTCCACTTT. It is translated as CASSLLGQRNYSPLHF.

This chain links TRBV11-1 with TRBJ2-3, with a weak D call TRBD1 (6 bases). Germline V gene sequence: CDR1 SGHAT, CDR2 FQDESV (reference sequence). The CDR3 covers 14 residues. Trimming took 1 base from V and 4 from J, leaving 9 bases between them. The CDR3 loop is CASSLDQGPDTQYF. The CDR3 nucleotides read TGTGCCAGCAGCTTAGATCAGGGGCCAGATACGCAGTATTTT.